The 18 T cell receptor beta chains listed next were all sequenced from one sample in a study of T-cell memory formation after mild COVID-19. TCRdb recomputed calls from the 5' RACE reads with MiXCR, one row per CDR3 protein. The sample includes hundreds of thousands of distinct CDR3 sequences, roughly 18% of them seen just once. Input material: PBMCs or a T cell subset sorted from them (not recorded which). The receptors derive from a man aged 18 to 29 who had mild COVID-19 (a few samples of this study predate the infection). Cell type and time point are not known.

The table lists this clonotype with many counts. The chain uses TRBV5-4 and TRBJ1-6; the D is unclear. The CDR3 runs to 12 residues. V was shortened by 0 bases and J by 7 bases, with 2 bases between the two germline ends. In germline, CDR1 is SGHNT, CDR2 YYREEE (reference sequence). CDR3 sequence (DNA): TGTGCCAGCAGCTTGGACAATTCACCCCTCCACTTT. Residues: CASSLDNSPLHF.

The chain recombines TRBV28 with TRBJ1-5; maybe TRBD1 (6 bases). This CDR3 region has 14 residues. Germline V CDR1 and CDR2: MDHEN, SYDVKM. Trimming took 1 base from V and 7 from J, leaving 11 bases between them. The CDR3 protein is CASSLLAGDQPQHF. The DNA for the CDR3 is TGTGCCAGCAGTTTATTGGCAGGGGACCAGCCCCAGCATTTT. The full variable domain, with the rest looked up from reference TRBV28 and TRBJ1-5, is DVKVTQSSRYLVKRTGEKVFLECVQDMDHENMFWYRQDPGLGLRLIYFSYDVKMKEKGDIPEGYSVSREKKERFSLILESASTNQTSMYLCASSLLAGDQPQHFGDGTRLSIL.

This clonotype was seen just once. The chain links TRBV13 to TRBJ2-7; perhaps TRBD2 as D (5 bases). Germline assignment: CDR1 PRHDT and CDR2 FYEKMQ (reference sequence). The CDR3 is 14 amino acids. V was trimmed by 2 bases and J by 6 bases, leaving 14 bases between them. The CDR3 here is CASSLLDSPLEQYF. In DNA form, the CDR3 reads TGTGCCAGCAGCTTACTGGACTCGCCCCTCGAGCAGTACTTC.

In its sample, this clonotype was seen a few times. The rearrangement uses TRBV7-9 and TRBJ2-7; the D is unclear. Germline loops: CDR1 SEHNR, CDR2 FQNEAQ (reference sequence). V lost 5 bases, J lost 6 bases, and 11 bases lay in between. The CDR3 has 12 residues. The CDR3 protein is CASSRKLGEQYV. CDR3 sequence (DNA): TGTGCCAGCAGCCGCAAGCTGGGCGAGCAGTACGTC.

This clonotype was seen a handful of times. The chain is built from TRBV7-6 and TRBJ2-7; tentative D call: TRBD2 (7 bases). This CDR3 comprises 13 residues. CDR1 is SGHVS and CDR2 is FNYEAQ in the germline V gene. V lost 4 bases to trimming and J lost 6 bases, with 13 bases between them. This CDR3 is CASSWGGGTEQYV. In nucleotides, the CDR3 is TGTGCCAGCAGCTGGGGAGGGGGGACCGAGCAGTACGTC.

This clonotype was counted between two and nine times. The CDR3 DNA reads as TGTGCCACCAGTGACTCACAGGTAGGGGCTTGGGGCACAGATACGCAGTATTTT. Its translation: CATSDSQVGAWGTDTQYF. The chain is built from TRBV24-1 and TRBJ2-3, with D perhaps TRBD1 (5 bases). Trimming removed 4 bases from V and 1 base from J, with 20 bases in between. This CDR3 is built from 18 residues. Germline V gene data show CDR1 as KGHDR and CDR2 as SFDVKD.

In its sample, this clonotype was seen a few times. The chain joins TRBV3-1 to TRBJ1-4; no firm D call. V was trimmed by 0 bases and J by 8 bases, leaving 7 bases between them. Looked up from germline, CDR1 is LGHDT and CDR2 is YNNKEL (reference sequence). The CDR3 has 13 amino acids. This CDR3 reads CASSQDGSEKLFF. DNA for the CDR3: TGTGCCAGCAGCCAAGATGGTTCCGAAAAACTGTTTTTT.

This clonotype was detected only a few times. The chain has TRBV5-1 and TRBJ2-7; the D gene is possibly TRBD2 (6 bases). This CDR3 spans 16 amino acids. The V gene's germline CDR1 is SGHRS and CDR2 YFSETQ. V lost 2 bases, J lost 0 bases, and 15 bases lay in between. In nucleotides, the CDR3 is TGCGCCAGCAGCTTCCTTGTTGGCGGGGACTCCTACGAGCAGTACTTC. This sequence encodes CASSFLVGGDSYEQYF.

Only a few counts were recorded for this clonotype. This chain joins TRBV4-3 and TRBJ2-5; 10 positions match TRBD2. V gave up 3 bases and J gave up 5 bases; unmatched junction bases: 6. This CDR3 is 15 amino acids long. Germline V gene sequence: CDR1 LGHNA, CDR2 YSLEER. The CDR3 is CASSQGRGLAETQYF. The DNA for the CDR3 is TGCGCCAGCAGCCAGGGGAGGGGACTAGCGGAGACCCAGTACTTC.

The chain uses TRBV14 and TRBJ2-5; 9 nucleotides align to TRBD2. CDR1 and CDR2 from the germline V gene are SGHDN and FVKESK. The CDR3 extends over 17 amino acids. V lost 0 bases, J lost 5 bases, and 10 bases stayed unmatched. The CDR3 loop reads CASSQDFGSGGRETQYF. CDR3 DNA: TGTGCCAGCAGCCAAGATTTTGGTAGCGGGGGTCGGGAGACCCAGTACTTC.

This chain uses TRBV9 with TRBJ2-1; 9 bases are shared with TRBD2. This CDR3 is 14 amino acids long. Germline V CDR1 and CDR2: SGDLS, YYNGEE. The J segment lost 2 bases and the V segment lost 4 bases, leaving 1 base of the junction unmatched. The CDR3 loop is CASSQRGAYNEQFF. CDR3 bases: TGTGCCAGCAGCCAGCGGGGGGCCTACAATGAGCAGTTCTTC.

The chain is built from TRBV5-1 and TRBJ2-1; D may be TRBD1 or TRBD2 (5 bases each). Looked up from germline, CDR1 is SGHRS and CDR2 is YFSETQ. The CDR3 is 13 residues long. The V and J ends lost 3 bases and 6 bases respectively, with 10 bases between them. CDR3 sequence reads: CASSWTGPNEQFF. CDR3 DNA sequence: TGCGCCAGCAGCTGGACGGGACCCAATGAGCAGTTCTTC.

Points on this clonotype: One end of the junction does not line up with germline, which may come from a read error. The chain has TRBV7-6 and TRBJ1-3, with a possible D match to TRBD1 (5 bases). Germline CDR1 is SGHVS and CDR2 is FNYEAQ. This CDR3 spans 14 amino acids. CDR3 DNA: TGTGCCAGAAGCTTAGGGACGGCTGGAAACACCATATATTTT. The encoded protein is CARSLGTAGNTIYF. The complete variable domain, with remaining parts taken from reference TRBV7-6 and TRBJ1-3, reads GAGVSQSPRYKVTKRGQDVALRCDPISGHVSLYWYRQALGQGPEFLTYFNYEAQQDKSGLPNDRFSAERPEGSISTLTIQRTEQRDSAMYRCARSLGTAGNTIYFGEGSWLTVV.

This clonotype has just one count. The CDR3 region has the DNA TGTGCCAGCAGCCCTCGGGGGGCCAAGACCCAGTACTTC. This translates into CASSPRGAKTQYF. This rearrangement joins TRBV7-3 to TRBJ2-5, with D maybe TRBD2 (7 bases). Germline V lookup: CDR1 SGHTA, CDR2 FQGTGA. There are 13 residues in the CDR3. The V end was cut by 5 bases, the J end by 6 bases, with 13 bases between.

This clonotype was counted between two and nine times. Compared with germline, one end of the junction differs, possibly owing to a read error. The chain uses TRBV14 and TRBJ2-4; no clear D. The length of the CDR3 is 12 residues. Germline loops: CDR1 SGHDN, CDR2 FVKESK. The CDR3 spells CASSQVVADRLF. The CDR3 region has the DNA TGTGCCAGCAGCCAAGTGGTAGCCGACCGCCTCTTC.

In this sample, this clonotype turned up a few times. The rearrangement links TRBV20-1 to TRBJ2-2, with 12 bases aligning to TRBD2. CDR3 size: 15 residues. Germline CDR1 DFQATT, CDR2 SNEGSKA (reference sequence). Unmatched junction bases numbered 5, after V lost 5 bases and J lost 4 bases. Here the CDR3 reads CSAGLAGLGTGELFF. The CDR3 DNA is TGCAGTGCTGGACTAGCGGGGTTAGGCACCGGGGAGCTGTTTTTT.

This clonotype showed up just a few times. The J gene is TRBJ2-7, the V gene TRBV5-1, with a tentative D call TRBD2 (5 bases). Germline V gives CDR1 SGHRS, CDR2 YFSETQ. Trimming removed 4 bases at V and 3 bases at J, with 14 bases between. The CDR3 has 14 amino acids. The CDR3 loop is CASSSGLALYEQYV. CDR3 nucleotides: TGCGCCAGCAGCAGCGGTTTGGCACTCTACGAGCAGTACGTC.

This clonotype was found many times. The CDR3 nucleotides read TGTGCCAGCAGTACGGAGGGGGGTATGGAGACCCAGTACTTC. It specifies CASSTEGGMETQYF. The chain is built from TRBV6-2 or TRBV6-3 and TRBJ2-5; D tentatively fits TRBD1 or TRBD2 (6 bases each). V lost 5 bases, J lost 5 bases, and 15 bases lay in between. This CDR3 region has 14 residues. Germline loops: CDR1 MNHEY, CDR2 SVGEGT.